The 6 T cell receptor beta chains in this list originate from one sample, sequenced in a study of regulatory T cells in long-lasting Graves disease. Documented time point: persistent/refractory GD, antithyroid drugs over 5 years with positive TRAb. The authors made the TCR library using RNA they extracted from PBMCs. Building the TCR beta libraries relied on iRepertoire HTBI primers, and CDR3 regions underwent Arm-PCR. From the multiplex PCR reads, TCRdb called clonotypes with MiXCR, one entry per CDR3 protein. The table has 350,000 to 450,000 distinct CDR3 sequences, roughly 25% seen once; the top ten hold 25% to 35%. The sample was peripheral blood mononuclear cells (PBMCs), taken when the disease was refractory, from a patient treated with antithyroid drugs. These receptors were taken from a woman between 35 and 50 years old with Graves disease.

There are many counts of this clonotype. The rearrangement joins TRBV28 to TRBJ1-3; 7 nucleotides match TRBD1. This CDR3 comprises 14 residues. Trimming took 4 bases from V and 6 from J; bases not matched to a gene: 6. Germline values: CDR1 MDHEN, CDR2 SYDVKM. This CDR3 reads CASSSGTVQNTIYF. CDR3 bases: TGTGCCAGCAGTTCCGGGACAGTCCAAAACACCATATATTTT.

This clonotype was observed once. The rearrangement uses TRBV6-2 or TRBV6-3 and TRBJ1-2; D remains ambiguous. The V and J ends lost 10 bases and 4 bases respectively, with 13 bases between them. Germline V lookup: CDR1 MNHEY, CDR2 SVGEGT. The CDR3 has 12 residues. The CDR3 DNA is TGTGCCACCTTGGTCCGGGGCTATGGCTACACCTTC. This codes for CATLVRGYGYTF.

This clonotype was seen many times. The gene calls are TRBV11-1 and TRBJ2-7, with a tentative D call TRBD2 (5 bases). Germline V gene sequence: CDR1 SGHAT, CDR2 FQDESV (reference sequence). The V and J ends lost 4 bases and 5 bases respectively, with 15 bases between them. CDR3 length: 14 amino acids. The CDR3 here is CASSSPPEEHEQYF. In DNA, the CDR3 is TGTGCCAGCAGCTCCCCTCCGGAGGAACACGAGCAGTACTTC.

The CDR3 is CASSQGNLHPNSPLHF. Here the CDR3 DNA reads TGCGCCAGCAGCCAGGGAAATCTACACCCTAATTCACCCCTCCACTTT. The gene calls are TRBV4-1 and TRBJ1-6; D not resolved. This CDR3 has 16 residues. Germline values: CDR1 MGHRA, CDR2 YSYEKL. Trimming stripped 3 bases from V and 6 bases from J, with 15 bases between.

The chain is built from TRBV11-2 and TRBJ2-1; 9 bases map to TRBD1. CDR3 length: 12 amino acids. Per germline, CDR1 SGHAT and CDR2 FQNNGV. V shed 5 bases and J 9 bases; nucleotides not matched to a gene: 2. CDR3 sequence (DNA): TGTGCCAGCAGCCCACAGGGGGCTGAGCAGTTCTTC. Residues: CASSPQGAEQFF.

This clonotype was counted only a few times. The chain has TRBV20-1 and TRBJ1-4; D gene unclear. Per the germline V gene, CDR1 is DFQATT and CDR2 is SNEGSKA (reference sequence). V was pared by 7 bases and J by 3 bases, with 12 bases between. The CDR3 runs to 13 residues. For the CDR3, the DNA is TGCAGTGTTCCGACACAGCCTAATGAAAAACTGTTTTTT. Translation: CSVPTQPNEKLFF.